This T cell receptor beta chain stems from a study of blood T cell repertoires in COVID-19. Study summary: The samples span acute and convalescent COVID-19 from the United States, Italy and Spain. Sources were T cells, B-cell-depleted T cells, or PBMCs; the material itself was cDNA or gDNA.

Original analysis: Counts of nucleated cells, estimated from reference gene primer amplification, were obtained. Using immunoSEQ multiplex PCR, the repertoire was profiled, and TCRdb retains in-frame clones only, with some absent. V and J calls and clone size are those listed in that table; D and trimming were worked out from the DNA. In the table there are 76,000 or so clones, over 75% of which are singletons. The CDR3 runs 15 residues. CDR1 LNHDA and CDR2 SQIVND come from the germline V gene (reference sequence). Trimming removed 3 bases from V and 2 bases from J, with 13 bases in between. Source material: peripheral blood. The sequence was collected from a man between 45 and 60 years old with acute or convalescent COVID-19. J is TRBJ1-1 and V is TRBV19; a weak D match, TRBD1 (6 bases). The CDR3 DNA reads TGTGCCAGTAGTATCACCGGGACAAAAAACACTGAAGCTTTCTTT. Amino acid sequence: CASSITGTKNTEAFF.